This T cell receptor (beta chain) was retrieved from a study of control samples from healthy donors and cancer patients. Sequenced by immunoSEQ multiplex PCR; TCRdb stores in-frame clones only, minus some. Among more than 100,000 clones, roughly nine tenths were seen once, and the ten largest hold 6.5% to 9.5%. CDR3 length: 15 residues. Germline lookup yields CDR1 LNHNV and CDR2 YYDKDF (reference sequence). V was clipped by 4 bases and J by 5 bases; unmatched bases: 7. The genes are TRBV15 and TRBJ2-1; 8 bases are a match to TRBD2. The sequence came from a man over 45 with head and neck cancer. Sequenced sample: PBMCs. CDR3 DNA: TGTGCCACCAGCACGCAACTAGCGGAGAACAATGAGCAGTTCTTC. Translation: CATSTQLAENNEQFF.